The clone carrying this TCR beta chain was detected once. As yet, its antigen is unknown. Clones were read by immunoSEQ multiplex PCR, and TCRdb kept only the in-frame ones, dropping some. This sample has 65,000 to 85,000 clones, with nearly 85% found just once. The data stem from a study of OX40 agonist ivuxolimab in advanced cancers. For the study at large: Partial responses were achieved by three patients, of whom one had hepatocellular carcinoma and two had cutaneous melanoma. General study points: Expanded clones were, on average, more numerous in CD8+ T cells than in CD4+.

After removal of 5 bases from V and 1 base from J, the junction contained 7 bases not matched to a gene. The CDR3 runs to 15 residues. The V gene's germline CDR1 is SGDLS and CDR2 YYNGEE. Sequencing was performed on CD4+ or CD8+ T cells sorted from blood, taken in a trial of the OX40 agonist ivuxolimab. This chain links TRBV9 with TRBJ2-5; 8 bases line up with TRBD1. This TCR came from an adult with an advanced solid tumor such as melanoma, head and neck, liver or kidney cancer. CDR3 protein: CASSTLGTGQETQYF. CDR3 bases: TGTGCCAGCAGTACCCTCGGGACAGGCCAAGAGACCCAGTACTTC.